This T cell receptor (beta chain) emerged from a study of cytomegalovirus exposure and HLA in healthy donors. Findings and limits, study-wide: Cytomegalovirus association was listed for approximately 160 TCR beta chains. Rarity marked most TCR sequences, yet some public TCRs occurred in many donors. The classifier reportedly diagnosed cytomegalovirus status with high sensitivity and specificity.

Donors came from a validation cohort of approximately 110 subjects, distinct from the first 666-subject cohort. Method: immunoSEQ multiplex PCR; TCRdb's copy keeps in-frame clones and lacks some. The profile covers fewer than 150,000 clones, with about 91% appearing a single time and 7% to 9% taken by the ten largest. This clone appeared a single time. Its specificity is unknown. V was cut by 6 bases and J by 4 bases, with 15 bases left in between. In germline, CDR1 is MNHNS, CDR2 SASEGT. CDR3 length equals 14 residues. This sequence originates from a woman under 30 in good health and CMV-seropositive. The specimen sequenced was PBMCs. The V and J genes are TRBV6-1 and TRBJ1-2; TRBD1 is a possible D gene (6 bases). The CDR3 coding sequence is TGTGCCAGCAGCCCCAGGGGCGCGGGCTATGGCTACACCTTC. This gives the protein CASSPRGAGYGYTF.